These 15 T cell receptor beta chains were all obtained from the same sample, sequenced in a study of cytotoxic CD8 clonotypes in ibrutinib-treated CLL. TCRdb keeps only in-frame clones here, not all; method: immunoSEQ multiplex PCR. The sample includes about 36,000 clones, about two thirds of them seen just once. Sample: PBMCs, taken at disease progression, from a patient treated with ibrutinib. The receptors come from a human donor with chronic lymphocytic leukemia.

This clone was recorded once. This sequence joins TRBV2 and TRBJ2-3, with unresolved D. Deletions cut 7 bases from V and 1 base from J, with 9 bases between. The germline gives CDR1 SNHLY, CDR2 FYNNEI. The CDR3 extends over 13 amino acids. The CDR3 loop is CASTRLRTDTQYF. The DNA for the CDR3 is TGTGCCAGCACCCGACTCCGCACAGATACGCAGTATTTT.

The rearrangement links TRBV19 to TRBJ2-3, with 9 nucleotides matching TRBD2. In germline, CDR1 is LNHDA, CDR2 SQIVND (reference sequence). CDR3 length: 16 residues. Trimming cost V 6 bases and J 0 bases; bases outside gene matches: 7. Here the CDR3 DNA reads TGTGCCAGTAGCCCTATAGCGGGGGCTAGCACAGATACGCAGTATTTT. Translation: CASSPIAGASTDTQYF.

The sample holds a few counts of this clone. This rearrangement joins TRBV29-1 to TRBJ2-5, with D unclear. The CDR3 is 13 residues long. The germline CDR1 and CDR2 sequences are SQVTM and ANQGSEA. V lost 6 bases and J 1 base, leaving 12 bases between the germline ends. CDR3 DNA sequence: TGCAGCGTCCCGGGTAGCAGCCAAGAGACCCAGTACTTC. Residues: CSVPGSSQETQYF.

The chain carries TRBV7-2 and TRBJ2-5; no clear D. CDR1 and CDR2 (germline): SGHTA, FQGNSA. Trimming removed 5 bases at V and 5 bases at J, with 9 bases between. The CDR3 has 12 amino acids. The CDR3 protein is CASSPNGETQYF. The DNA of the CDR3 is TGTGCCAGCAGCCCCAACGGGGAGACCCAGTACTTC.

CDR3 loop: CASSLRLHSYEQYF. The CDR3 coding sequence is TGTGCCAGCAGTTTAAGGCTCCACTCCTACGAGCAGTACTTC. This chain joins TRBV27 and TRBJ2-7; D remains ambiguous. The ends were cut back, 2 bases at V and 0 bases at J, with 8 bases in the middle. This CDR3 is 14 amino acids long. Germline lookup yields CDR1 MNHEY and CDR2 SMNVEV (reference sequence).

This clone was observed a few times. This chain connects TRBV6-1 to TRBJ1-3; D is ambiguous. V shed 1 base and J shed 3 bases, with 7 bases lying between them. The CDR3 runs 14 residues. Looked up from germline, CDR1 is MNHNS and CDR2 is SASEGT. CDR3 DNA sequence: TGTGCCAGCAGTGAAGGGCCTGGTGGAAACACCATATATTTT. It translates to CASSEGPGGNTIYF.

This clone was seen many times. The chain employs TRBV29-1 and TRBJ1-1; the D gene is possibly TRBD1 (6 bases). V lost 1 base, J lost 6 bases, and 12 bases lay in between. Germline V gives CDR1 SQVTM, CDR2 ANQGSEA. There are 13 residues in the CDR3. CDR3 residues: CSVEGGRGPEAFF. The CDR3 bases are TGCAGCGTTGAAGGGGGCAGGGGACCTGAAGCTTTCTTT.

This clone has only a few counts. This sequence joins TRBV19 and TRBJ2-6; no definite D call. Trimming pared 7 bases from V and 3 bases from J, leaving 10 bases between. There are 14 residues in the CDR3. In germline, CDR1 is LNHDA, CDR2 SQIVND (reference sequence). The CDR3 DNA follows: TGTGCCAGTAAAAAGATGGGTGGGGCCAACGTCCTGACTTTC. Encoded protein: CASKKMGGANVLTF.

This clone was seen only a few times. The CDR3 nucleotides are TGCGCCAGCAGTGATGCGGGACAGGGTAACGACGAGCAGTACTTC. Amino acids: CASSDAGQGNDEQYF. The chain employs TRBV10-2 and TRBJ2-7; 9 bases map to TRBD1. This CDR3 has 15 residues. The V and J ends lost 3 bases and 5 bases, in that order; junction bases with no gene match: 8. The germline V gene encodes CDR1 WSHSY and CDR2 SAAADI.

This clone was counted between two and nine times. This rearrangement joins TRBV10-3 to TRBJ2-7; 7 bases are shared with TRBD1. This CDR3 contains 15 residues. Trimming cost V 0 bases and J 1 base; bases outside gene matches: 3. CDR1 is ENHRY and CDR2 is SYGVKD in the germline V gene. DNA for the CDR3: TGTGCCATCAGTGAGTCGAGGGGGCTGTCCTACGAGCAGTACTTC. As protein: CAISESRGLSYEQYF.

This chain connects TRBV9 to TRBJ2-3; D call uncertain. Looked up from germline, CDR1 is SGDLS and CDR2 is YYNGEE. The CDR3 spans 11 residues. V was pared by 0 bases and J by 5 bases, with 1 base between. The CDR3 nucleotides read TGTGCCAGCAGCGTAGTAGATACGCAGTATTTT. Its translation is CASSVVDTQYF.

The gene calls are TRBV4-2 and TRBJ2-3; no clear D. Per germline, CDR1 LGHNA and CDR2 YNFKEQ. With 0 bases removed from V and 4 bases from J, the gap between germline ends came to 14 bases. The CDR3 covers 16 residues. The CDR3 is CASSQEATPGADTQYF. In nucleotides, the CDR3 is TGTGCCAGCAGCCAAGAGGCAACCCCTGGGGCAGATACGCAGTATTTT.

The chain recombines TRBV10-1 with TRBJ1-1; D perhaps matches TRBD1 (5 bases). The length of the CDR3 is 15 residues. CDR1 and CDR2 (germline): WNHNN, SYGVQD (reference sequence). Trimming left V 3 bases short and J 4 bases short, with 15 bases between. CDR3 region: CASSEWAGKSTEAFF. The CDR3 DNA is TGCGCCAGCAGTGAATGGGCAGGGAAAAGCACTGAAGCTTTCTTT.

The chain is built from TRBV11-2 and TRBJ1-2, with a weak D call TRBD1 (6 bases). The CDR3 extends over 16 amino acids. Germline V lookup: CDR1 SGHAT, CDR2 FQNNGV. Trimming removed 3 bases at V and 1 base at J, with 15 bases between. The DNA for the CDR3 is TGTGCCAGCAGCTTTTTTGGGTCAGGGGTTAACTATGGCTACACCTTC. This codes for CASSFFGSGVNYGYTF.

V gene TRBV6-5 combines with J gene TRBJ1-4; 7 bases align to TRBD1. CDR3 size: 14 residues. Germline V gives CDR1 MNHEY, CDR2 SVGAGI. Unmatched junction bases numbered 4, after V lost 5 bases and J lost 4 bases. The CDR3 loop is CASSGTVDNEKLFF. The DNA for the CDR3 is TGTGCCAGCAGTGGGACAGTTGATAATGAAAAACTGTTTTTT.